This TCR beta chain was recorded in a study of T-cell memory formation after mild COVID-19. Findings of the study overall: Within pre-infection memory, some responding clones were found, suggesting cross-reactive memory joined. Clones which contracted sat mainly in CM and EM if CD4+, and in EMRA if CD8+. The study found balanced CD4/CD8 in clones contracting day 15 to 85 and a CD4+ lean in later expanders.

V lost 0 bases and J lost 0; bases outside the gene matches: 7. CDR1 and CDR2 (germline): MNHNY, SVGAGI (reference sequence). CDR3 length: 18 amino acids. TCRdb independently ran MiXCR on the 5' RACE reads; one entry per CDR3 protein. The table shows under 300,000 distinct CDR3 sequences, with around 15% occurring only once. In regard to this clonotype: What it binds is not known.

The V and J genes are TRBV6-6 and TRBJ2-1; 8 bases line up with TRBD2. The sequence was collected from a man aged 18 to 29 who had mild COVID-19 (a few samples of this study predate the infection). Cell type and time point are not known. Material for sequencing was PBMCs or a T cell subset sorted from them (not recorded which). CDR3 bases: TGTGCCAGCAGTTACTCGATAGCGGGACGACTCTCCTACAATGAGCAGTTCTTC. This codes for CASSYSIAGRLSYNEQFF.